Each of the 5 T cell receptor beta chains below was sequenced from the same sample in a study of Graves' ophthalmopathy and Graves' hyperthyroidism. Amplification of TCR beta CDR3 regions used RNA transcripts. RT-PCR in the first round used HTBI primers; a second-round multiplex PCR followed. TCRdb ran MiXCR on the multiplex PCR reads and lists one entry per CDR3 protein. Of a few hundred thousand distinct CDR3 sequences listed, 39% were seen once; the top ten hold about 4.2%. Sequencing input: peripheral blood or thyroid tissue (not recorded which). These receptors all come from an adult man with Graves' hyperthyroidism.

The V gene is TRBV10-3, the J gene TRBJ1-3; D gene ambiguous. Germline loops: CDR1 ENHRY, CDR2 SYGVKD. The CDR3 extends over 13 amino acids. The germline V and J ends were trimmed by 3 bases and 8 bases, with 11 bases remaining between them. CDR3 residues: CAISELAGDTIYF. CDR3 in DNA: TGTGCCATCAGTGAATTAGCGGGAGACACCATATATTTT.

This clonotype was counted a single time. The CDR3 ends on some other residue instead of the conserved phenylalanine or tryptophan, so this is likely a read error. The rearrangement links TRBV12-3 or TRBV12-4 to TRBJ1-1, with 10 bases identical to TRBD1. CDR3 length: 18 amino acids. Unmatched junction bases numbered 8, after V lost 1 base and J lost 0 bases. The CDR3 bases are TGTGCCAGCAGTTTAGGGACAGGGGGACTCGTCATGAACACTGAAGCTTTCCTT. As protein: CASSLGTGGLVMNTEAFL.

As concerns this clonotype: An end of the junction differs from the germline gene, which may be a read error. The chain links TRBV5-1 to TRBJ2-7; the match to TRBD1 covers 11 bases. The germline V gene has CDR1 SGHRS and CDR2 YFSETQ. The CDR3 loop spans 15 amino acids. For the CDR3, the DNA is TGTGCCAGCTCGCAAGGACAGGGGGCCCCCTACGAGCAGTACTTC. Amino acid sequence: CASSQGQGAPYEQYF.

This chain joins TRBV5-5 and TRBJ2-7, with unresolved D. The CDR3 consists of 14 residues. From germline, CDR1 is SGHKS and CDR2 YYEKEE (reference sequence). Trimming took off 0 bases at V and 2 bases at J, with 9 bases between the two ends. The CDR3 DNA sequence: TGTGCCAGCAGCTTGGGGCACCAAACCTACGAGCAGTACTTC. This codes for CASSLGHQTYEQYF.

The V and J genes are TRBV3-1 and TRBJ1-1; D gene unclear. The V end was cut by 1 base, the J end by 2 bases, with 5 bases between. Germline V gene data show CDR1 as LGHDT and CDR2 as YNNKEL (reference sequence). The CDR3 totals 13 residues. The DNA of the CDR3 is TGTGCCAGCAGCCAAGTCGACAACACTGAAGCTTTCTTT. Its translation: CASSQVDNTEAFF.